This is a list of T cell receptor beta chains from one sample in a study of read filtering for tumor transcriptome and immune sequencing. From the reads, TCRdb called clonotypes with MiXCR, one entry per CDR3 protein. The sample has approximately 90,000 distinct CDR3 sequences, 9% to 15% seen once. Sequenced input: a population of CD138-negative cells sorted from bone marrow. The receptors come from a donor aged 40 or over with multiple myeloma. The conserved cysteine and the conserved F or W are not part of the CDR3 here.

>TRBV5-1|TRBJ2-7
ASSPDRVYEQY
>TRBV5-1|TRBJ2-5
ASSLGDRGQETQY
>TRBV28|TRBJ2-7
ASSLPLMGKEQY
>TRBV6-1|TRBJ2-5
ASSEFETQY
>TRBV7-2|TRBJ2-5
ASSFVAGGPQETQY
>TRBV6-1|TRBJ2-6
ASSVSGANVLT
>TRBV11-3|TRBJ2-2
ASSQDRLTGELF
>TRBV6-1|TRBJ1-1
ASRDRVNTEAF
>TRBV5-1|TRBJ1-1
ASSGGQQYTEAF
>TRBV12-3/TRBV12-4|TRBJ2-5
ASGPVGQETQY
>TRBV7-9|TRBJ2-1
ASSLSDYNEQF
>TRBV5-4|TRBJ2-1
ASSSGGGNNEQF
>TRBV19|TRBJ2-3
ASSMTAGARTDTQY
>TRBV19|TRBJ2-1
ASSIEGTSGIDNEQF
>TRBV5-4|TRBJ1-1
ASSLWGTNTEAF
>TRBV9|TRBJ2-2
ASSVDRVDTGELF
>TRBV6-5|TRBJ2-5
ASSLTGIEETQY
>TRBV20-1|TRBJ1-1
SADRLQGRAEAF
>TRBV7-8|TRBJ2-7
ASSLRGSRTVYEQY
>TRBV6-6|TRBJ2-7
ASMDPPGAYEQY
>TRBV7-8|TRBJ2-1
ASSPSRVFHEQF
>TRBV5-1|TRBJ1-1
ASSHPGQGGADTEAF
>TRBV5-1|TRBJ2-2
ASSLELAGGSSHTGELF
>TRBV18|TRBJ2-7
ASSPDSGITTREQY
>TRBV4-2|TRBJ1-2
ASSQEGRDGYT
>TRBV7-2|TRBJ2-1
ASSLVASGRSNEQF
>TRBV7-2|TRBJ2-7
ASSLYRAYEQY
>TRBV4-1|TRBJ1-4
ASSPGTATNEKLF
>TRBV20-1|TRBJ2-3
SARDTRWVADTQY
>TRBV7-2|TRBJ1-1
ASSEQGGDTEAF
>TRBV29-1|TRBJ2-5
SVTQNGIGEETQY
>TRBV6-2/TRBV6-3|TRBJ2-1
ASRPSGSLYNEQF
>TRBV4-2|TRBJ2-2
ASSQDYARTSAGELF
>TRBV7-6|TRBJ2-1
ASSLAFSYNEQF
>TRBV28|TRBJ1-1
ASRLHRGIATEAF
>TRBV6-4|TRBJ2-2
ASMAGGDGTGELF
>TRBV28|TRBJ2-1
ATRRTTYNEQF
>TRBV19|TRBJ2-5
ASRRQEQETQY
>TRBV20-1|TRBJ1-5
SARDRTSNQPQH
>TRBV7-8|TRBJ2-3
ASSLRSGFTDTQY
>TRBV29-1|TRBJ2-1
SVVGALVYEQF
>TRBV28|TRBJ2-1
ASSLQREAPAF
>TRBV6-6|TRBJ2-5
ASSYRGPQETQY
>TRBV28|TRBJ1-2
ASSLDFGTAYGYT
>TRBV28|TRBJ2-1
ASSMTGYEQF
>TRBV28|TRBJ2-2
ASSLPGQGTTGELF
>TRBV6-5|TRBJ2-2
ASSYYTQWGTGELF